A single T cell receptor beta chain is shown here with its context. Its antigen is not identified. This specimen comes from a study of human thymus T cells. Study-level results: Usage of V and J genes appeared biased in thymic and blood repertoires. Reports from related research described highly overlapping thymic repertoires among unrelated individuals.

Corrective cardiac operations yielded the resected thymus tissue. All donors were healthy Finnish infants who were undergoing corrective surgery to treat congenital heart defects. Assay: immunoSEQ multiplex PCR; the TCRdb copy retains only in-frame clones and omits some. The sample lists approximately 71,000 clones, roughly 94% seen once, with around 0.034% in the top ten. The CDR3 spans 20 residues. Germline values: CDR1 SGHRS, CDR2 YFSETQ. The V segment lost 7 bases and the J segment 1 base; nucleotides outside the gene matches: 23. This receptor was identified in a girl under three years old with a congenital heart defect but otherwise immunologically healthy. J is TRBJ2-7 and V is TRBV5-1; TRBD2 agrees at 10 bases. Specimen: thymus tissue. Written as DNA, the CDR3 is TGCGCCAGCGGAGAGCCGCGGCCAGGGCCCCTACTAGCGGGATCCTACGAGCAGTACTTC. It translates to CASGEPRPGPLLAGSYEQYF.